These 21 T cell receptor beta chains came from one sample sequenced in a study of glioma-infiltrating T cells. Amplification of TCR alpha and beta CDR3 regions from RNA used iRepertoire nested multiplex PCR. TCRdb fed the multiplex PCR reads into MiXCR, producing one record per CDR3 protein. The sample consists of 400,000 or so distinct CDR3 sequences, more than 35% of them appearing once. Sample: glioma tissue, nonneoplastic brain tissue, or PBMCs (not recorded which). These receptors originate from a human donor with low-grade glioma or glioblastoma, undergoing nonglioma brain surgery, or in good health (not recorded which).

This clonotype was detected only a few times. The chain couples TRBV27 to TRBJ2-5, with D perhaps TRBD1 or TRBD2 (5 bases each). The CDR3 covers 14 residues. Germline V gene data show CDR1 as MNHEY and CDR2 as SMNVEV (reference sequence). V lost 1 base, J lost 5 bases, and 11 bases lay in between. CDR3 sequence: CASSLLSREETQYF. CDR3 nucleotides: TGTGCCAGCAGTTTATTAAGCAGGGAGGAGACCCAGTACTTC.

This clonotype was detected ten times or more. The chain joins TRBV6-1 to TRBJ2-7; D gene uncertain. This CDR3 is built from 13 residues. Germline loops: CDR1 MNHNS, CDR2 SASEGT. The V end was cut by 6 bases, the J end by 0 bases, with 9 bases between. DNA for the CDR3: TGTGCCAGCAGCGCCTGGAGCTCCTACGAGCAGTACTTC. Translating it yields CASSAWSSYEQYF.

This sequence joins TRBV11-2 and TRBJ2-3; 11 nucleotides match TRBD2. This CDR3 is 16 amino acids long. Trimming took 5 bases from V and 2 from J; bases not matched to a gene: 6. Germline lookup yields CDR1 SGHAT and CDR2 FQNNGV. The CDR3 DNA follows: TGTGCCAGCAGCCAGGGGACTAGCGGCTACACAGATACGCAGTATTTT. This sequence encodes CASSQGTSGYTDTQYF.

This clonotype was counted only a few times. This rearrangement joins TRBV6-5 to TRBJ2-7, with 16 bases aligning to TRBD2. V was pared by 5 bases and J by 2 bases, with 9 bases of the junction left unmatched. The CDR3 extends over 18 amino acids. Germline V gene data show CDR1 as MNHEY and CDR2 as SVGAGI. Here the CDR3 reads CASSPGLAGGALAYEQYF. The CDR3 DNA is TGTGCCAGCAGTCCGGGACTAGCGGGAGGGGCTTTGGCCTACGAGCAGTACTTC.

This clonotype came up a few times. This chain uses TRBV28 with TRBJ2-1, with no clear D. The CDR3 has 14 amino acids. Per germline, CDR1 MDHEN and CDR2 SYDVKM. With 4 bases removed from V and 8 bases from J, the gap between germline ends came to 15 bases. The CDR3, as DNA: TGTGCCAGCAGTTCGACCGACTGGGCCGATGAGCAGTTCTTC. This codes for CASSSTDWADEQFF.

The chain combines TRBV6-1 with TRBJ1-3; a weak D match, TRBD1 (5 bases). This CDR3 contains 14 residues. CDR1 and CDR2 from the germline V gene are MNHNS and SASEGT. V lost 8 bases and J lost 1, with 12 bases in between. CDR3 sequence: CASPGTASGNTIYF. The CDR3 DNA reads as TGTGCCAGCCCCGGGACGGCGTCTGGAAACACCATATATTTT.

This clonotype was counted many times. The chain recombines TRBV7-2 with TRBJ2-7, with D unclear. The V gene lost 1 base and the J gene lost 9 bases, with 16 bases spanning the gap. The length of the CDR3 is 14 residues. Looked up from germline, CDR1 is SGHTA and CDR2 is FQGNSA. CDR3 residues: CASSLEYLTSGQYF. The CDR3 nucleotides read TGTGCCAGCAGCTTAGAATACCTAACCTCGGGGCAGTACTTC.

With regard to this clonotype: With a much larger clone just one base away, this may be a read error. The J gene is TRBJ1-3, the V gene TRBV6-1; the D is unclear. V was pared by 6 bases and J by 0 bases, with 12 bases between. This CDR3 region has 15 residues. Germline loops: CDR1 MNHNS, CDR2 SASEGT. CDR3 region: CASREQAPSGNTIYF. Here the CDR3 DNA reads TGTGCCAGCAGGGAACAAGCGCCCTCTGGAAACACCATATATTTT.

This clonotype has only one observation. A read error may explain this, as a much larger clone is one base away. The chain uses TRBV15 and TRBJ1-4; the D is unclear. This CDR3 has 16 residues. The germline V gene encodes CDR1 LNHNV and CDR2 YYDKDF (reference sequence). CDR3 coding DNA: TGTGCCACCAGCAGAGGCGGGCAGGTTTCTAATAAAAAACTGTTTTTT. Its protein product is CATSRGGQVSNKKLFF.

CDR3 coding DNA: TGTGCCAGCAGCCAAGATCCGATACAGGGGGCAGGCTCCTACGAGCAGTACTTC. As protein: CASSQDPIQGAGSYEQYF. This rearrangement joins TRBV4-2 to TRBJ2-7; TRBD1 agrees at 9 bases. CDR1 is LGHNA, CDR2 YNFKEQ, per germline. V lost 0 bases and J lost 0; bases outside the gene matches: 9. The CDR3 contains 18 residues.

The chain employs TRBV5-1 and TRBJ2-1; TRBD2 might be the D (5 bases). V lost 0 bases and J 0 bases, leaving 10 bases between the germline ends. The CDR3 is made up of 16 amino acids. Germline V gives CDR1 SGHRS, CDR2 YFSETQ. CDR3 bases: TGCGCCAGCAGCTTGGCGGGGATGGGCTCCTACAATGAGCAGTTCTTC. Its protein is CASSLAGMGSYNEQFF.

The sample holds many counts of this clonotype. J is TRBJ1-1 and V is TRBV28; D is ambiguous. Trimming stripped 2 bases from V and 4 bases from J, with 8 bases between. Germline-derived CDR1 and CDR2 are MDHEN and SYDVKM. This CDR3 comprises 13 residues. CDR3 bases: TGTGCCAGCAGTTTAGTCCGGGTCACTGAAGCTTTCTTT. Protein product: CASSLVRVTEAFF.

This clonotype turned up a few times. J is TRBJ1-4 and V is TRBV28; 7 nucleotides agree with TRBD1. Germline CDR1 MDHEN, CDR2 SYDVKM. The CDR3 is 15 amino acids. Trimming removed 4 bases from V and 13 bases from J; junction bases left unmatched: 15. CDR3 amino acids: CASSSTGTLYGGLFF. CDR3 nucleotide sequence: TGTGCCAGCAGTTCGACAGGGACATTGTATGGTGGACTGTTTTTT.

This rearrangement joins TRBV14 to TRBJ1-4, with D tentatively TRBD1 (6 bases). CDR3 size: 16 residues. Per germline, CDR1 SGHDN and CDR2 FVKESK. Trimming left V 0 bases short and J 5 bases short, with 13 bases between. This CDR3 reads CASSQDLTGGNEKLFF. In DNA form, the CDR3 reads TGTGCCAGCAGCCAAGATCTCACGGGGGGCAATGAAAAACTGTTTTTT. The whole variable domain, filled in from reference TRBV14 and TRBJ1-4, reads EAGVTQFPSHSVIEKGQTVTLRCDPISGHDNLYWYRRVMGKEIKFLLHFVKESKQDESGMPNNRFLAERTGGTYSTLKVQPAELEDSGVYFCASSQDLTGGNEKLFFGSGTQLSVL.

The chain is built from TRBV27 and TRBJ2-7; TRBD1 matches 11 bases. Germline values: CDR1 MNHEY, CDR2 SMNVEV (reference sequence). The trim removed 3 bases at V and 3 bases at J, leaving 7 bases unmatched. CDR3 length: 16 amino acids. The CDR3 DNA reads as TGTGCCAGCAGTTTGTCAGGACAGGGGGCTTTCTACGAGCAGTACTTC. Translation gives CASSLSGQGAFYEQYF.

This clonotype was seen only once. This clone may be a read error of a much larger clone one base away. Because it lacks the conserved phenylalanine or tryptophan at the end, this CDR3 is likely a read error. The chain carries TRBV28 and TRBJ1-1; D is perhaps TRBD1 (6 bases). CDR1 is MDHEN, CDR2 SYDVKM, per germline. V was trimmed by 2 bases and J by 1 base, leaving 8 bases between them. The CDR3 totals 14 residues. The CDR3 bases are TGTGCCAGCAGTTTACCGACAGGGAACACTGAAGCTTTCCTT. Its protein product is CASSLPTGNTEAFL.

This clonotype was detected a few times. The CDR3 loop is CSAQGGNYGYTF. The CDR3 nucleotides read TGCAGTGCGCAGGGCGGTAACTATGGCTACACCTTC. The V call is TRBV20-1, the J call TRBJ1-2, with D perhaps matching TRBD1 (5 bases). CDR3 size: 12 residues. CDR1 is DFQATT and CDR2 is SNEGSKA in the germline V gene (reference sequence). V lost 6 bases to trimming and J lost 1 base, with 9 bases between them.

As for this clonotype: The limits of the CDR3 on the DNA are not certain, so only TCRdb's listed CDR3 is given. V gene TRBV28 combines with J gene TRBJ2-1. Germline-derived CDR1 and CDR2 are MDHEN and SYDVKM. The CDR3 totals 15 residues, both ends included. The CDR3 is CASSFASGSYNEQLF.

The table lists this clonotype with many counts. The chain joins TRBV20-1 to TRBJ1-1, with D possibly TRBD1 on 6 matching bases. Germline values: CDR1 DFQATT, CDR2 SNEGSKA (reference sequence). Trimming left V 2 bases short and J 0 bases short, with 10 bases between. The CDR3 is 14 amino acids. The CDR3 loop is CSARRGHLNTEAFF. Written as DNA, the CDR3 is TGCAGTGCTAGACGGGGACACCTGAACACTGAAGCTTTCTTT.

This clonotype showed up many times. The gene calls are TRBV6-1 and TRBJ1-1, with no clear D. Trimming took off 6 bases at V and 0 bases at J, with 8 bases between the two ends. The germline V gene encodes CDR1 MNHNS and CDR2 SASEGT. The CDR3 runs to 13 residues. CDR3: CASRQNMNTEAFF. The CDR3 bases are TGTGCCAGCAGACAGAACATGAACACTGAAGCTTTCTTT.

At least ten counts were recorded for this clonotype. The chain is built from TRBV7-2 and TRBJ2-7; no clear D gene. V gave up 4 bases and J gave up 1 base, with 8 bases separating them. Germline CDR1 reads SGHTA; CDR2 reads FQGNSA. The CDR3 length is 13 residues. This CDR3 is CASSWEGSYEQYF. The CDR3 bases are TGTGCCAGCAGCTGGGAAGGGTCCTACGAGCAGTACTTC.